These T cell receptor beta chains were read from a single sample in a study of cytomegalovirus exposure and HLA in healthy donors. TCRdb's copy holds only in-frame clones and misses some; the assay was immunoSEQ multiplex PCR. The table includes some 120,000 clones, around 80% detected once. The sequencing input was PBMCs. These receptors all come from a woman younger than 30 in good health and CMV-seropositive. Each CDR3 is given with its conserved first and last residue. The D gene is left open where the match is weak. Part of the rows lack a size; the others show once, few, many or a class for expanded clones.

TRBV7-6,NA,TRBJ2-4,TRBD2,TGTGCCAGCAGTCCAGGCGGGGGTGGTCTCGCCAAAAACATTCAGTACTTC,CASSPGGGGLAKNIQYF
TRBV7-6,NA,TRBJ1-2,NA,TGTGCCAGCAGCCCCGAGACAGGTCGCACTGGGGGCTACACCTTC,CASSPETGRTGGYTF
TRBV7-9,NA,TRBJ1-2,NA,TGTGCCAGCAGCTTAGCTGGCAGGTTCGACTATGGCTACACCTTC,CASSLAGRFDYGYTF
TRBV11-2,NA,TRBJ2-5,NA,TGTGCCAGCAGCCTCCGGGCCTCTAGGGGAGAGACCCAGTACTTC,CASSLRASRGETQYF
TRBV7-9,NA,TRBJ2-5,NA,TGTGCCAGCAGCTCAAAATATGGGGGCGCGGAGACCCAGTACTTC,CASSSKYGGAETQYF
TRBV30,NA,TRBJ2-2,TRBD1,TGTGCCTGCCCCCAGAAATATGGGACAGGGACCGGGGAGCTGTTTTTT,CACPQKYGTGTGELFF
TRBV5-1,NA,TRBJ2-1,NA,TGCGCCAGCAGCTTGGGACAGATGTACAATGAGCAGTTCTTC,CASSLGQMYNEQFF
TRBV6-1,NA,TRBJ2-7,TRBD2,TGTGCCAGCAGTGAACTCGGACTAGCGAACGAGCAGTACTTC,CASSELGLANEQYF
TRBV5-4,NA,TRBJ1-2,NA,TGTGCCAGCACCTCTGACAGCGACTACTATGGCTACACCTTC,CASTSDSDYYGYTF
TRBV6-1,NA,TRBJ2-3,NA,TGTGCCAGCAGTGCACGGCGGGCAGATACGCAGTATTTT,CASSARRADTQYF
TRBV7-3,NA,TRBJ1-3,TRBD1,TGTGCCAGCAGCTCACAGGGGGCCTACTCTGGAAACACCATATATTTT,CASSSQGAYSGNTIYF
TRBV5-1,NA,TRBJ2-4,TRBD2,TGCGCCAGCAGCCCCGGACTAGCGGGGGATGGACAGTACTTC,CASSPGLAGDGQYF
TRBV2,NA,TRBJ2-7,TRBD2,TGTGCCAGCACCGTCAGCGGGAGACGTAACGAGCAGTACTTC,CASTVSGRRNEQYF
TRBV5-1,NA,TRBJ1-3,NA,TGCGCCAGCAGCTTGGCTCAGTCCAGCTCTGGAAACACCATATATTTT,CASSLAQSSSGNTIYF
TRBV7-4,NA,TRBJ1-2,NA,TGTGCCAGCAGCCTGAGGGCGCAGGTATATGGCTACACCTTC,CASSLRAQVYGYTF
TRBV30,NA,TRBJ1-2,NA,TGTGCCTGGAGCCGGACTCTCCGAGGGAACTATGGCTACACCTTC,CAWSRTLRGNYGYTF
TRBV27,once,TRBJ2-1,NA,TGTGCCAGCAGTGTGCCCCAGGGTGAGCAGTTCTTC,CASSVPQGEQFF
TRBV7-9,NA,TRBJ1-1,TRBD1,TGTGCCAGCAGCCCGGACAGGGGGAACACTGAAGCTTTCTTT,CASSPDRGNTEAFF
TRBV11-1,NA,TRBJ2-7,TRBD1,TGTGCCAGCAGCTTAATGACAGGGGGTTACGAGCAGTACTTC,CASSLMTGGYEQYF
TRBV18,NA,TRBJ2-2,NA,TGTGCCAGCCAACACGGGGTTTTGAACACCGGGGAGCTGTTTTTT,CASQHGVLNTGELFF
TRBV10-2,NA,TRBJ2-7,TRBD1,TGCGCCAGCCGGGACAGGCGTTCCTACGAGCAGTACTTC,CASRDRRSYEQYF
TRBV19,NA,TRBJ2-5,NA,TGTGCCAGTAGTACAGGGCTCTTTTTCTCGCGGGAGACCCAGTACTTC,CASSTGLFFSRETQYF
TRBV25-1,NA,TRBJ1-2,NA,TGTGCCAGCAGTGGTCCGACGGGGGGACGGTTCTATGGCTACACCTTC,CASSGPTGGRFYGYTF
TRBV28,NA,TRBJ1-5,NA,TGTGCCAGCGGATCTCGACAGGATAGCAATCAGCCCCAGCATTTT,CASGSRQDSNQPQHF
TRBV28,NA,TRBJ2-3,TRBD1,TGTGCCAGCAGTTCAGCGACAGGGGGCGCAGATACGCAGTATTTT,CASSSATGGADTQYF
TRBV4-1,few,TRBJ2-3,TRBD2,TGCGCCAGCAGCCAAGGAACTAGCGGTAGCACAGATACGCAGTATTTT,CASSQGTSGSTDTQYF
TRBV11-3,NA,TRBJ2-3,NA,TGTGCCAGCAGCCACTCCAGGGGACGAACAGATACGCAGTATTTT,CASSHSRGRTDTQYF
TRBV27,NA,TRBJ2-7,TRBD2,TGTGCCAGCAGCCACCAGCGGGAGCTCGTATACGAGCAGTACTTC,CASSHQRELVYEQYF
TRBV4-1,few,TRBJ2-1,TRBD2,TGCGCCAGCAGCCTTACCACTAGCGGCGAGACCTACAATGAGCAGTTCTTC,CASSLTTSGETYNEQFF